In its sample, the clone carrying this T cell receptor beta chain was seen a few times. Some clones are missing from TCRdb's copy, which holds only in-frame ones; the method was immunoSEQ multiplex PCR. The sample consists of 140,000 to 150,000 clones, around 90% of them appearing once. The record originates from a study of blood T cell repertoires in COVID-19. This CDR3 spans 15 amino acids. The V end lost 3 bases, the J end lost 0 bases, and 9 bases lay between the germline ends. Germline V gives CDR1 MNHNS, CDR2 SASEGT. The TCR comes from a human donor in a cohort sampled during active COVID-19. This sequence joins TRBV6-1 and TRBJ1-5; D remains ambiguous. The sequencing sample was made of peripheral blood. The chain's CDR3 is CASSERRHSNQPQHF. CDR3 nucleotides: TGTGCCAGCAGTGAGAGGAGGCATAGCAATCAGCCCCAGCATTTT.